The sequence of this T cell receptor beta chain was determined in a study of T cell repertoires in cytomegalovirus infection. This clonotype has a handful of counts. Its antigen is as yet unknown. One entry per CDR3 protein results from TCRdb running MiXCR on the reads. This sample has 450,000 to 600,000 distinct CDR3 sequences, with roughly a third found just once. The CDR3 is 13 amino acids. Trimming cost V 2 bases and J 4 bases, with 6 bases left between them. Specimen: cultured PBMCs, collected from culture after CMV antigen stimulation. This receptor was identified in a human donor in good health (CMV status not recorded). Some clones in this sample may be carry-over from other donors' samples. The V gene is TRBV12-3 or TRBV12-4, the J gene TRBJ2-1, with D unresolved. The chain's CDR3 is CASSLPSYNEQFF. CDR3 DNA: TGTGCCAGCAGTTTACCTTCTTACAATGAGCAGTTCTTC.